Given below is one T cell receptor beta chain in context. Its antigen is not known. The source of the sample is a study of OX40 agonist ivuxolimab in advanced cancers. Study details: Ivuxolimab, an antibody acting as an agonist of OX40 (CD134), was used to treat patients. About 40% of patients had received prior checkpoint inhibitor therapy.

Broader study findings: At 0.1 to 3.0 mg/kg and by week 6, CD4+ and CD8+ T cells in the blood had expanded clonally.

The CDR3 length is 15 residues. CDR1 is MNHEY and CDR2 is SVGAGI in the germline V gene. J lost 6 bases, V lost 4 bases, and 8 bases had no gene match. TCRdb's copy holds only in-frame clones and misses some; the assay was immunoSEQ multiplex PCR. The sample yields about 38,000 clones, 80% to 90% seen once. The TCR originated in an adult with an advanced solid tumor such as melanoma, head and neck, liver or kidney cancer. This sample comprised CD4+ or CD8+ T cells sorted from blood, obtained in a trial of the OX40 agonist ivuxolimab. The rearrangement uses TRBV6-5 and TRBJ2-7; 11 nucleotides align to TRBD1. The CDR3 here is CASSFVPGQGGEQYF. The DNA of the CDR3 is TGTGCCAGCAGTTTCGTCCCGGGACAGGGGGGCGAGCAGTACTTC.